A single sample is the source of the 25 T cell receptor beta chains below, sequenced in a study of shared clonotypes between healthy human individuals (dated by TCRdb to 2020 to 2021). The library was built by means of the immunoSEQ multiplex PCR assay. The clones in this table, taken by TCRdb from immuneACCESS, are in-frame only. Not every clone is retained; where verified, under half of the shortfall comes from an unresolved V gene, and the cause of the rest is unknown. The sample table records some 1,100,000 clones; approximately 78% of these occur just once. More than 0.5% of the sample is held by the ten biggest clonotypes. Sequenced: memory CD4+ T cells from PBMCs. Sample cell subset or site, as interpreted from the label and publication: CD45RA-negative fraction. The receptors originated from a young man in good health. Some clones in this sample may be carry-over from other donors' samples.

The chain carries TRBV30 and TRBJ2-1; D is perhaps TRBD1 (6 bases). The CDR3 is 13 amino acids. Germline V CDR1 and CDR2: GTSNPN, SVGIG (reference sequence). The germline V and J ends were trimmed by 0 bases and 9 bases, with 12 bases remaining between them. The CDR3 is CAWSVLRGGEQFF. The CDR3 DNA sequence: TGTGCCTGGAGTGTACTTCGAGGGGGTGAGCAGTTCTTC.

With regard to this clone: Other DNA sequences of this sample code for an identical CDR3. The J gene is TRBJ2-7, the V gene TRBV7-3; D may correspond to TRBD1 or TRBD2 (5 bases each). The V gene's germline CDR1 is SGHTA and CDR2 FQGTGA. The V and J ends lost 6 bases and 2 bases respectively, with 11 bases between them. The length of the CDR3 is 13 residues. The CDR3 reads CASSRDRTYEQYF. For the CDR3, the DNA is TGTGCCAGCAGTCGGGACCGGACCTACGAGCAGTACTTC.

J is TRBJ2-7 and V is TRBV6-1, with a tentative D call TRBD1 (5 bases). The CDR3 contains 16 residues. Germline CDR1 reads MNHNS; CDR2 reads SASEGT. Between the trimmed V and J ends, which lost 3 bases and 2 bases, there was a span of 17 bases. The CDR3 spells CASSDPFGRATYEQYF. The DNA of the CDR3 is TGTGCCAGCAGTGACCCCTTCGGCAGGGCCACCTACGAGCAGTACTTC.

The gene calls are TRBV7-9 and TRBJ2-5; a possible D gene is TRBD1 (6 bases). The J call may not be correct, given that the DNA end is closer to TRBJ2-7. Germline assignment: CDR1 SEHNR and CDR2 FQNEAQ (reference sequence). This CDR3 comprises 13 residues. Here the CDR3 DNA reads TGTGCCAGCAGCTCCAGGGGTGGCTACGAGCAGTACTTC. Translating gives CASSSRGGYEQYF.

V is TRBV5-1 and J is TRBJ1-2; 9 bases map to TRBD1. The CDR3 loop spans 14 amino acids. Losses at the gene ends were 0 bases for V and 8 bases for J; bases not matched to a gene: 5. Germline lookup yields CDR1 SGHRS and CDR2 YFSETQ. CDR3 protein: CASSLARTGDGYTF. The CDR3 DNA reads TGCGCCAGCAGCTTGGCCCGGACAGGGGACGGCTACACCTTC.

The V and J genes are TRBV11-2 and TRBJ2-6; D remains ambiguous. From germline, CDR1 is SGHAT and CDR2 FQNNGV. Trimming stripped 2 bases from V and 3 bases from J, with 5 bases between. CDR3 size: 14 residues. CDR3 in DNA: TGTGCCAGCAGCTTATTATATGGGGCCAACGTCCTGACTTTC. This gives the protein CASSLLYGANVLTF.

The J gene is TRBJ2-5, the V gene TRBV18; TRBD1 might be the D (5 bases). Germline loops: CDR1 KGHSH, CDR2 LQKENI. V lost 6 bases and J lost 4, with 12 bases in between. This CDR3 region has 13 residues. In nucleotides, the CDR3 is TGTGCCAGCTCCTCAGGGTTGGTAGAGACCCAGTACTTC. This sequence encodes CASSSGLVETQYF.

The chain recombines TRBV7-2 with TRBJ1-5; 7 nucleotides match TRBD1. The CDR3 runs 16 residues. The V and J ends lost 5 bases and 5 bases, in that order; junction bases with no gene match: 12. Germline CDR1 and CDR2: SGHTA and FQGNSA. The DNA for the CDR3 is TGTGCCAGCAGCCCCTCGGGAGGGGGCGCGGATCAGCCCCAGCATTTT. Translated, it gives CASSPSGGGADQPQHF.

V and J are TRBV7-3 and TRBJ2-2; D uncertain. V was shortened by 3 bases and J by 6 bases, with 5 bases between the two germline ends. CDR3 length: 12 residues. Germline V gene data show CDR1 as SGHTA and CDR2 as FQGTGA. CDR3 protein: CASSFHPGELFF. DNA of the CDR3: TGTGCCAGCAGCTTTCACCCCGGGGAGCTGTTTTTT.

The V gene is TRBV15, the J gene TRBJ2-7; D remains ambiguous. The V end was cut by 0 bases, the J end by 5 bases, with 8 bases between. The CDR3 is 13 residues long. From germline, CDR1 is LNHNV and CDR2 YYDKDF (reference sequence). Here the CDR3 DNA reads TGTGCCACCAGCAGAGATCATAACGACGAGCAGTACTTC. Translation gives CATSRDHNDEQYF.

V gene TRBV9 combines with J gene TRBJ2-1; 10 bases match TRBD2. The CDR3 covers 14 residues. Trimming cost V 3 bases and J 7 bases; bases outside gene matches: 4. Germline V lookup: CDR1 SGDLS, CDR2 YYNGEE. CDR3 sequence reads: CASSASGRRNEQFF. CDR3 DNA sequence: TGTGCCAGCAGCGCTAGCGGGAGAAGGAATGAGCAGTTCTTC. Together with reference TRBV9 and TRBJ2-1, the CDR3 gives the full variable domain: DSGVTQTPKHLITATGQRVTLRCSPRSGDLSVYWYQQSLDQGLQFLIQYYNGEERAKGNILERFSAQQFPDLHSELNLSSLELGDSALYFCASSASGRRNEQFFGPGTRLTVL.

This chain connects TRBV5-6 to TRBJ1-1; the D gene is possibly TRBD1 (6 bases). The CDR3 consists of 14 residues. Per germline, CDR1 SGHDT and CDR2 YYEEEE. V shed 4 bases and J shed 6 bases, with 16 bases lying between them. CDR3 sequence: CASSAIWGQAEAFF. The DNA for the CDR3 is TGTGCCAGCAGCGCTATCTGGGGGCAGGCTGAAGCTTTCTTT. The variable domain in full, with the rest retrieved from reference TRBV5-6 and TRBJ1-1, is DAGVTQSPTHLIKTRGQQVTLRCSPKSGHDTVSWYQQALGQGPQFIFQYYEEEERQRGNFPDRFSGHQFPNYSSELNVNALLLGDSALYLCASSAIWGQAEAFFGQGTRLTVV.

CDR3 residues: CASSPPNEQFF. As DNA, the CDR3 is TGTGCCAGCAGCCCACCCAATGAGCAGTTCTTC. This rearrangement joins TRBV21-1 to TRBJ2-1. TRBV21-1 is reported as a pseudogene. The CDR3 extends over 11 amino acids.

The chain is built from TRBV4-3 and TRBJ2-7; possible D gene TRBD2, 5 bases. V shed 0 bases and J shed 1 base, with 10 bases lying between them. Germline CDR1 reads LGHNA; CDR2 reads YSLEER. The CDR3 has 15 residues. CDR3 sequence (DNA): TGCGCCAGCAGCCAAGAGTTTGGGAGTTCCTACGAGCAGTACTTC. It yields the protein CASSQEFGSSYEQYF.

This clone was detected a few times. The gene calls are TRBV10-3 and TRBJ1-2, with TRBD1 matching 7 bases. Germline values: CDR1 ENHRY, CDR2 SYGVKD. This CDR3 contains 12 residues. V trimming: 7 bases; J trimming: 8 bases; junction bases outside the gene matches: 7. The CDR3 sequence is CAITRDRDGYTF. Here the CDR3 DNA reads TGTGCCATCACCAGAGACAGGGACGGCTACACCTTC.

The chain employs TRBV5-4 and TRBJ2-3; 8 bases are shared with TRBD2. The junction had 6 bases not matched to a gene; V was cut back by 4 bases and J by 2 bases. Germline-derived CDR1 and CDR2 are SGHNT and YYREEE (reference sequence). This CDR3 region has 15 residues. The CDR3 protein is CASSDGTRFTDTQYF. CDR3 sequence (DNA): TGTGCCAGCAGCGACGGGACTAGGTTCACAGATACGCAGTATTTT.

The CDR3 nucleotides read TGTGCCAGCAGCTTAGCGAGGGGAGTAAATGAGCAGTTCTTC. Protein sequence: CASSLARGVNEQFF. This chain connects TRBV7-9 to TRBJ2-1, with D perhaps TRBD1 or TRBD2 (5 bases each). Trimming shortened V by 0 bases and J by 7 bases, and 10 bases separated the two germline ends. The CDR3 covers 14 residues. CDR1 is SEHNR and CDR2 is FQNEAQ in the germline V gene (reference sequence). The full variable domain, completed using reference TRBV7-9 and TRBJ2-1, is DTGVSQNPRHKITKRGQNVTFRCDPISEHNRLYWYRQTLGQGPEFLTYFQNEAQLEKSRLLSDRFSAERPKGSFSTLEIQRTEQGDSAMYLCASSLARGVNEQFFGPGTRLTVL.

This clone was found a few times. The chain joins TRBV6-6 to TRBJ1-3, with TRBD1 matching over 9 bases. The CDR3 is made up of 13 amino acids. The J segment lost 7 bases and the V segment lost 6 bases, leaving 4 bases of the junction unmatched. Germline CDR1 and CDR2: MNHNY and SVGAGI (reference sequence). CDR3 region: CASSRTGENTIYF. DNA for the CDR3: TGTGCCAGCAGCCGGACAGGGGAGAACACCATATATTTT.

Notes on this clone: Other DNA sequences within the sample encode an identical CDR3. The chain is built from TRBV4-2 and TRBJ1-1, with D perhaps TRBD1 (5 bases). Germline V lookup: CDR1 LGHNA, CDR2 YNFKEQ. Trimming removed 1 base at V and 1 base at J, with 7 bases between. This CDR3 spans 14 amino acids. The CDR3 DNA sequence: TGTGCCAGCAGCCAAGTTGGGGGGAACACTGAAGCTTTCTTT. This sequence encodes CASSQVGGNTEAFF.

This chain links TRBV27 with TRBJ1-1; D is unclear. V gave up 1 base and J gave up 0 bases, with 9 bases separating them. Per the germline V gene, CDR1 is MNHEY and CDR2 is SMNVEV (reference sequence). The CDR3 totals 15 residues. The CDR3 sequence: CASSLLPGMNTEAFF. In DNA form, the CDR3 reads TGTGCCAGCAGTTTATTACCGGGGATGAACACTGAAGCTTTCTTT.

The genes are TRBV7-9 and TRBJ2-7; 7 positions agree with TRBD2. V lost 4 bases to trimming and J lost 0 bases; unmatched junction nucleotides: 6. The CDR3 is 15 amino acids. Germline lookup yields CDR1 SEHNR and CDR2 FQNEAQ (reference sequence). CDR3 protein: CASSSIAGYSYEQYF. CDR3 DNA: TGTGCCAGCAGCTCAATAGCGGGTTACTCCTACGAGCAGTACTTC. The complete variable domain, with remaining parts taken from reference TRBV7-9 and TRBJ2-7, reads DTGVSQNPRHKITKRGQNVTFRCDPISEHNRLYWYRQTLGQGPEFLTYFQNEAQLEKSRLLSDRFSAERPKGSFSTLEIQRTEQGDSAMYLCASSSIAGYSYEQYFGPGTRLTVT.

This chain connects TRBV19 to TRBJ2-1; 7 bases align to TRBD2. Germline CDR1 LNHDA, CDR2 SQIVND (reference sequence). The CDR3 has 15 residues. V gave up 1 base and J gave up 5 bases; unmatched junction bases: 5. The CDR3 DNA follows: TGTGCCAGTAGTATAGGGCGGGAGCTCGACAATGAGCAGTTCTTC. As protein: CASSIGRELDNEQFF.

The chain is built from TRBV6-5 and TRBJ2-1; 11 bases are a match to TRBD2. Germline V gene data show CDR1 as MNHEY and CDR2 as SVGAGI. The CDR3 is 16 amino acids. V trimming: 0 bases; J trimming: 2 bases; junction bases outside the gene matches: 0. CDR3 sequence reads: CASSYSSGRAYNEQFF. In DNA form, the CDR3 reads TGTGCCAGCAGTTACTCTAGCGGGAGGGCCTACAATGAGCAGTTCTTC.

This chain uses TRBV5-1 with TRBJ2-7, with 8 bases fitting TRBD1. CDR3 length equals 15 residues. CDR1 SGHRS and CDR2 YFSETQ come from the germline V gene. Unmatched junction bases numbered 8, after V lost 4 bases and J lost 2 bases. The DNA for the CDR3 is TGCGCCAGCAGCCTCGGGACAGGAACCCCCTACGAGCAGTACTTC. Translating gives CASSLGTGTPYEQYF.

The CDR3 region is CASMGGGNYGYTF. The CDR3 DNA reads as TGTGCCAGCATGGGAGGGGGGAACTATGGCTACACCTTC. The chain recombines TRBV2 with TRBJ1-2; tentative D call: TRBD1 (6 bases). This CDR3 region has 13 residues. The germline V gene has CDR1 SNHLY and CDR2 FYNNEI. The V gene lost 7 bases and the J gene lost 2 bases, with 11 bases spanning the gap. Drawing the rest from reference TRBV2 and TRBJ1-2, the complete variable domain is EPEVTQTPSHQVTQMGQEVILRCVPISNHLYFYWYRQILGQKVEFLVSFYNNEISEKSEIFDDQFSVERPDGSNFTLKIRSTKLEDSAMYFCASMGGGNYGYTFGSGTRLTVV.